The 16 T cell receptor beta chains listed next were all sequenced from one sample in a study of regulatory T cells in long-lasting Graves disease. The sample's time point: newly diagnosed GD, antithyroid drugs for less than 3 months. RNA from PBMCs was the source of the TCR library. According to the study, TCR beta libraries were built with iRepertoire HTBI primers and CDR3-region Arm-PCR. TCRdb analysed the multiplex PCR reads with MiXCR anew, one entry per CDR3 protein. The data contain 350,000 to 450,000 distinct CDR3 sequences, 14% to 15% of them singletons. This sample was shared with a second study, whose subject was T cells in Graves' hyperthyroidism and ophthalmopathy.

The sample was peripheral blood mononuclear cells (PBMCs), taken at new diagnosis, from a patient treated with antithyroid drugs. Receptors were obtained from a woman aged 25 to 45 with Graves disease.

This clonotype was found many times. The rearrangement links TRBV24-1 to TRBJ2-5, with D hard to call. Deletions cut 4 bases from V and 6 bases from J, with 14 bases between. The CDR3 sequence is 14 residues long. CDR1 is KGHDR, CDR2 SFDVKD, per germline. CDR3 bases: TGTGCCACCAGTGAACTTGGCCGAGGAAAGACCCAGTACTTC. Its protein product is CATSELGRGKTQYF.

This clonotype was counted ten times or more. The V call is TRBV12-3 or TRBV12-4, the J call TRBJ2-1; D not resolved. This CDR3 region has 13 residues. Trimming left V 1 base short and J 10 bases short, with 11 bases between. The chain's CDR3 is CASSLDSLREQFF. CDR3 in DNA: TGTGCCAGCAGTTTAGACTCCTTAAGGGAGCAGTTCTTC.

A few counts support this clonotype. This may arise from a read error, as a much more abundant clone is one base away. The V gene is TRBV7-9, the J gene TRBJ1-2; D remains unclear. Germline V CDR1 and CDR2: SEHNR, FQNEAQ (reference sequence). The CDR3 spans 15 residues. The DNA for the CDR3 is TGTGCCAGCAGCTTAGAGTTAGGACTTCGTTATGGCCACACCTTC. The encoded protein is CASSLELGLRYGHTF.

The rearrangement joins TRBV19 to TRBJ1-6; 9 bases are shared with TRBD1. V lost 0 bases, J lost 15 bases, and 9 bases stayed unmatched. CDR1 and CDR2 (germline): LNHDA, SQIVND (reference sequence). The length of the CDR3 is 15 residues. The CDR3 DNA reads TGTGCCAGTAGTATAGATCGTGGGACAGGGTCGGACCTCCACTTT. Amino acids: CASSIDRGTGSDLHF.

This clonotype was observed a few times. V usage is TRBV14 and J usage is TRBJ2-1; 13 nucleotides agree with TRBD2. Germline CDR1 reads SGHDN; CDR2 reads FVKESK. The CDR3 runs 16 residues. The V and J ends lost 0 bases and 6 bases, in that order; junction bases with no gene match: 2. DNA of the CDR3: TGTGCCAGCAGCCAAGACGGGACTAGCGGGGCCAATGAGCAGTTCTTC. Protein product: CASSQDGTSGANEQFF.

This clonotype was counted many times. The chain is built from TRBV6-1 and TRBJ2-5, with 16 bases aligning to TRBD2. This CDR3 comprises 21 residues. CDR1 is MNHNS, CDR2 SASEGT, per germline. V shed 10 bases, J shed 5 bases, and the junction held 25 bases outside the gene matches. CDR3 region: CANAGDLHPGTSGRAGETQYF. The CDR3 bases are TGTGCCAACGCGGGGGACCTCCACCCCGGGACTAGCGGGAGGGCCGGTGAGACCCAGTACTTC.

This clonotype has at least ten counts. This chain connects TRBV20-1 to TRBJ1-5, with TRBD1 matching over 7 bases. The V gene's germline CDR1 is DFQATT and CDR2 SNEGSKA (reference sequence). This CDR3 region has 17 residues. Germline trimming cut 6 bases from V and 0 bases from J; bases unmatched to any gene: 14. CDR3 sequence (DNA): TGCAGTGCCTCCGGGACAGTGGCTTTCTTTAGCAATCAGCCCCAGCATTTT. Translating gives CSASGTVAFFSNQPQHF.

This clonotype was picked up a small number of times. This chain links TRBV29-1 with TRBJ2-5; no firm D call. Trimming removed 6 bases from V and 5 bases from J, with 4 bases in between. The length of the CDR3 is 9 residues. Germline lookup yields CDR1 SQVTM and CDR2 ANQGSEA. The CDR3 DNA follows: TGCAGCGTCGGGGAGACCCAGTACTTC. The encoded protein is CSVGETQYF.

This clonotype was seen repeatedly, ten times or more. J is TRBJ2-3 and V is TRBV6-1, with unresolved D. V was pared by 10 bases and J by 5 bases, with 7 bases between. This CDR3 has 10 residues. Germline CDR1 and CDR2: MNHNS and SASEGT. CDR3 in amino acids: CATSEDTQYF. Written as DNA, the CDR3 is TGTGCCACCTCAGAAGATACGCAGTATTTT.

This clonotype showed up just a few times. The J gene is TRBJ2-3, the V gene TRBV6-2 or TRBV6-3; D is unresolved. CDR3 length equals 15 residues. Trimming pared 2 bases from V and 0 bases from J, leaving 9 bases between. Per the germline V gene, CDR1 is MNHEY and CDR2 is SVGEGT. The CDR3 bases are TGTGCCAGCAGTTACGGCATCACTAGCACAGATACGCAGTATTTT. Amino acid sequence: CASSYGITSTDTQYF.

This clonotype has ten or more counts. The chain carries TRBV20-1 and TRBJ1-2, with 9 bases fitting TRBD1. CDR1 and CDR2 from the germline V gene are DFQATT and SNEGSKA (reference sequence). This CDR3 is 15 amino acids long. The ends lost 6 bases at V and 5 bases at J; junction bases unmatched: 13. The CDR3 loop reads CSAPAGTGSVYGYTF. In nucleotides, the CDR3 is TGCAGTGCCCCGGCGGGGACAGGGAGTGTTTATGGCTACACCTTC.

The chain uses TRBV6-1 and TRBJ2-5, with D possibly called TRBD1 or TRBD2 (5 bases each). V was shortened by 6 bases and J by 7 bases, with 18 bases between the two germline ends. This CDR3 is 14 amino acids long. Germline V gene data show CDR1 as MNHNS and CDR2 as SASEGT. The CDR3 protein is CASRGTPGTWTQYF. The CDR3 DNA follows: TGTGCCAGCAGGGGAACGCCGGGGACGTGGACCCAGTACTTC.

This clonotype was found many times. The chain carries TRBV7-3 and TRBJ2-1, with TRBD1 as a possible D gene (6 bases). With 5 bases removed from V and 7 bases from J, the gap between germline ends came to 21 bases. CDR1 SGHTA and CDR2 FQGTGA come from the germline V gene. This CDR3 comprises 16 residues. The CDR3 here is CASSRIGGSSTNEQFF. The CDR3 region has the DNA TGTGCCAGCAGCCGTATAGGGGGAAGTAGCACAAATGAGCAGTTCTTC.

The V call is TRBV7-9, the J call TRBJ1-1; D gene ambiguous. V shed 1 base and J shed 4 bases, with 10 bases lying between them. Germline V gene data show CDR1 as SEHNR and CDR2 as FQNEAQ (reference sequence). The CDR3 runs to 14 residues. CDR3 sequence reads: CASSLGPFGTEAFF. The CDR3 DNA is TGTGCCAGCAGCTTAGGGCCGTTTGGCACTGAAGCTTTCTTT.

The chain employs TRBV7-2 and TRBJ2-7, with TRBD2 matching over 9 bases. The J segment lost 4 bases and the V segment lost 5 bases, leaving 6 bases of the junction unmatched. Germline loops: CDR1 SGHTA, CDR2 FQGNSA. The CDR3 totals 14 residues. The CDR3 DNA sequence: TGTGCCAGCAGCAAAAGCGGGAGGAGGTACGAGCAGTACTTC. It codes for CASSKSGRRYEQYF. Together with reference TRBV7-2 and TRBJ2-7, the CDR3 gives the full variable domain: GAGVSQSPSNKVTEKGKDVELRCDPISGHTALYWYRQSLGQGLEFLIYFQGNSAPDKSGLPSDRFSAERTGGSVSTLTIQRTQQEDSAVYLCASSKSGRRYEQYFGPGTRLTVT.

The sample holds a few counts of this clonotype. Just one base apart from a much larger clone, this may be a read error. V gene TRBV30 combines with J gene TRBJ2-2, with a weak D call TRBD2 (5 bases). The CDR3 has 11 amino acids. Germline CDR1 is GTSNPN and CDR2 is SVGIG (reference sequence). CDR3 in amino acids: CAWTNTGELSF. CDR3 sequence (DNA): TGTGCCTGGACTAACACCGGGGAGCTGTCTTTT.